The present TCR beta chain was sequenced within a study of blood T cell repertoires in COVID-19. About the study: From the United States, Italy and Spain came samples of acute and convalescent COVID-19. Nucleic acid was either cDNA or gDNA, and it came from T cells, B-cell-depleted T cells, or PBMCs.

In the source study's methods: Reference gene primer amplification yielded estimated nucleated cell counts. Sequencing used immunoSEQ multiplex PCR; TCRdb keeps in-frame clones, though not all of them. The D gene and trimming were derived from the DNA, and the V and J assignments and clone size from that table. The repertoire holds roughly 76,000 clones, roughly 84% seen once, with 29% in the top ten. The receptor was derived from a woman of 80 years or more with active or convalescent COVID-19. The sequencing sample was made of peripheral blood.

The CDR3 sequence: CASKGTGFEKLFF. The CDR3 region has the DNA TGTGCCAGTAAGGGGACAGGGTTTGAAAAACTGTTTTTT. This chain joins TRBV19 and TRBJ1-4, with 9 positions matching TRBD1. Per the germline V gene, CDR1 is LNHDA and CDR2 is SQIVND (reference sequence). V shed 7 bases and J 7 bases; nucleotides not matched to a gene: 4. There are 13 residues in the CDR3.